Listed below are T cell receptor beta chains from one sample, sequenced in a study of cytomegalovirus exposure and HLA in healthy donors. The method was immunoSEQ multiplex PCR; TCRdb's version includes in-frame clones alone and lacks a portion of them. The repertoire holds fewer than 200,000 clones, with roughly 85% as singletons. Sequenced sample: PBMCs. The receptor source for this set is a middle-aged man in good health and CMV-seronegative. The CDR3 runs from the conserved cysteine through the conserved F or W. The D gene is left open where the match is weak. The size field is filled for only some rows; it gives once, few, many or a size class.

J gene,D gene,V gene,clone size,CDR3 protein,CDR3 DNA
TRBJ2-1,TRBD1,TRBV5-1,few,CASSFRDRGNEQFF,TGCGCCAGCAGCTTCAGGGACAGGGGCAATGAGCAGTTCTTC
TRBJ2-1,TRBD1,TRBV28,NA,CASSFLTGAPDEQFF,TGTGCCAGCAGTTTCCTGACAGGGGCCCCCGATGAGCAGTTCTTC
TRBJ1-2,NA,TRBV28,NA,CASSLTPGGELNYGYTF,TGTGCCAGCAGTTTAACCCCTGGCGGGGAACTTAACTATGGCTACACCTTC
TRBJ1-2,NA,TRBV18,few,CASSPAGQPNYGYTF,TGTGCCAGCTCACCCGCCGGACAGCCTAACTATGGCTACACCTTC
TRBJ2-3,NA,TRBV11-2,NA,CASSSPFQGRASDTQYF,TGTGCCAGCAGCTCGCCATTTCAGGGGAGGGCTTCAGATACGCAGTATTTT
TRBJ2-1,NA,TRBV5-1,NA,CASSLGDSKPSNEQFF,TGCGCCAGCAGCTTGGGGGACTCAAAGCCGTCCAATGAGCAGTTCTTC
TRBJ2-1,TRBD2,TRBV7-2,NA,CASSRTSGTGALEFF,TGTGCCAGCAGCAGGACTAGCGGGACTGGCGCTCTAGAGTTCTTC
TRBJ2-3,NA,TRBV15,NA,CATSRGQTAPDTQYF,TGTGCCACCAGCAGAGGACAGACGGCTCCGGATACGCAGTATTTT
TRBJ2-5,TRBD2,TRBV6-4,medium-sized,CASSETSGGGETQYF,TGTGCCAGCAGTGAGACTAGCGGAGGAGGGGAGACCCAGTACTTC
TRBJ2-5,NA,TRBV5-1,NA,CASSFRGGETQYF,TGCGCCAGCAGCTTCAGGGGCGGCGAGACCCAGTACTTC
TRBJ1-1,TRBD1,TRBV11-2,NA,CASSLTGLNTEAFF,TGTGCCAGCAGCTTGACAGGGCTGAACACTGAAGCTTTCTTT
TRBJ2-7,NA,TRBV6-1,NA,CASSEVGRGRSYEQYF,TGTGCCAGCAGTGAAGTCGGAAGGGGCAGATCCTACGAGCAGTACTTC
TRBJ2-5,NA,TRBV5-1,NA,CASSAGLRDQETQYF,TGCGCCAGCAGCGCGGGACTTAGAGACCAAGAGACCCAGTACTTC
TRBJ2-7,NA,TRBV7-2,NA,CASSLGADLTYEQYF,TGTGCCAGCAGCTTAGGGGCAGACCTCACCTACGAGCAGTACTTC
TRBJ2-5,NA,TRBV4-1,NA,CASSPFAGQETQYF,TGCGCCAGCAGCCCCTTCGCCGGTCAAGAGACCCAGTACTTC
TRBJ2-7,NA,TRBV5-6,NA,CASSWRDGTYEQYF,TGTGCCAGCAGCTGGAGGGACGGGACCTACGAGCAGTACTTC
TRBJ2-3,TRBD1,TRBV5-1,NA,CASSTGTGLTDTQYF,TGCGCCAGCAGCACCGGGACAGGGTTAACAGATACGCAGTATTTT
TRBJ2-5,NA,TRBV5-4,NA,CASSLRSGRETQYF,TGTGCCAGCAGCTTGAGGTCAGGGCGAGAGACCCAGTACTTC
TRBJ2-5,NA,TRBV7-2,NA,CASSFGGQETQYF,TGTGCCAGCAGCTTCGGAGGCCAAGAGACCCAGTACTTC
TRBJ2-5,TRBD1,TRBV7-2,NA,CASSLGELGGAETQYF,TGTGCCAGCAGCTTAGGGGAACTAGGGGGCGCGGAGACCCAGTACTTC
TRBJ2-3,TRBD1,TRBV4-1,few,CASSPLGQGRGDTQYF,TGCGCCAGCAGCCCGCTCGGACAGGGCCGGGGAGATACGCAGTATTTT
TRBJ2-7,TRBD2,TRBV18,NA,CASSRLTSGFTYEQYF,TGTGCCAGCTCGCGATTGACTAGCGGCTTTACCTACGAGCAGTACTTC
TRBJ2-5,NA,TRBV7-2,NA,CASSLYETQYF,TGTGCCAGCAGCTTATATGAGACCCAGTACTTC
TRBJ2-5,TRBD1,TRBV7-9,NA,CASSDQGARETQYF,TGTGCCAGCAGCGATCAGGGGGCGCGGGAGACCCAGTACTTC
TRBJ1-4,NA,TRBV28,NA,CASSFGTSIGEKLFF,TGTGCCAGCAGTTTCGGGACATCCATCGGGGAAAAACTGTTTTTT
TRBJ1-5,NA,TRBV25-1,once,CASSPGLNQPQHF,TGTGCCAGCAGTCCCGGACTCAATCAGCCCCAGCATTTT
TRBJ2-3,TRBD1,TRBV19,NA,CASSAGQGANTDTQYF,TGTGCCAGTAGTGCCGGACAGGGGGCCAACACAGATACGCAGTATTTT
TRBJ1-5,NA,TRBV4-1,NA,CASSQGGFNQPQHF,TGCGCCAGCAGCCAAGGGGGCTTCAATCAGCCCCAGCATTTT
TRBJ2-4,TRBD1,TRBV7-2,NA,CASSSVGTGGAKNIQYF,TGTGCCAGCAGCTCCGTTGGGACAGGGGGAGCCAAAAACATTCAGTACTTC
TRBJ2-2,TRBD2,TRBV5-4,NA,CASSPGLAGHPGELFF,TGTGCCAGCAGCCCCGGACTAGCGGGGCACCCCGGGGAGCTGTTTTTT
TRBJ1-1,NA,TRBV7-9,NA,CSSSLPQHGIEAFF,TGTTCCAGCAGCTTACCTCAACACGGGATTGAAGCTTTCTTT
TRBJ1-5,NA,TRBV11-2,NA,CASSLDWQGNQPQHF,TGTGCCAGCAGCTTAGATTGGCAGGGCAATCAGCCCCAGCATTTT
TRBJ1-4,TRBD1,TRBV5-1,NA,CASSRTGINEKLFF,TGCGCCAGCAGCCGGACAGGGATCAATGAAAAACTGTTTTTT
TRBJ2-7,NA,TRBV4-3,NA,CASSQDRQGYEQYF,TGCGCCAGCAGCCAAGATCGCCAGGGCTACGAGCAGTACTTC
TRBJ2-7,TRBD1,TRBV7-2,NA,CASSLAGGRYYEQYF,TGTGCCAGCAGCTTGGCAGGGGGCCGGTACTACGAGCAGTACTTC
TRBJ2-1,NA,TRBV2,few,CASTGEGRMGNEQFF,TGTGCCAGCACGGGCGAGGGCCGAATGGGCAATGAGCAGTTCTTC